This T cell receptor (beta chain) was found in a study of CXCR3-negative and CXCR3-positive naive CD8 T cells. Details on this clonotype: The antigen is unknown.

Study results and limitations: After cryopreservation, CXCR3 expression dropped partially; most assays used fresh PBMCs. Within a donor, both naive subsets shared TRBV-TRBJ usage, unlike memory cells.

Germline CDR1 SGHVT, CDR2 SQSDAQ. This CDR3 spans 17 amino acids. Every subset of CD8+ T cells was sorted in triplicate at roughly 300,000 cells each. CD45RO-CCR7+CD27+CD95- characterized naive CD8+ T cells. Through 5' RACE with UMI labels, the TRB cDNA libraries were prepared. One entry per CDR3 protein, without DNA, is what TCRdb gives after re-calling the 5' RACE reads. This sample's table has 65,000 to 75,000 distinct CDR3 sequences. The TCR was taken from a human donor in good health. Some clones in this sample may be carry-over from other donors' samples. The V call is TRBV7-4, the J call TRBJ2-1; lacking DNA, the TRBD2 call made by TCRdb goes unchecked. Sequencing input: naive CXCR3- CD8+ T cells from blood. The sample's subset: CD45RO-CCR7+CD27+CD95- naive CD8+ T cells lacking CXCR3 (TNR3-). The CDR3 here is CAILPACSGTSYNEQFF. The entire variable domain, with the rest obtained from reference TRBV7-4 and TRBJ2-1, is as follows: GAGVSQSPRYKVAKRGRDVALRCDSISGHVTLYWYRQTLGQGSEVLTYSQSDAQRDKSGRPSGRFSAERPERSVSTLKIQRTEQGDSAVYLCAILPACSGTSYNEQFFGPGTRLTVL.